The 21 T cell receptor beta chains listed next were all sequenced from one sample in a study of OX40 agonist ivuxolimab in advanced cancers. The protocol was immunoSEQ multiplex PCR, while the TCRdb copy is restricted to in-frame clones and leaves out a portion. In the table there are tens of thousands of clones, 84% of which are singletons. The sample here was CD4+ or CD8+ T cells sorted from blood, taken in a trial of the OX40 agonist ivuxolimab. Receptors were obtained from an adult with an advanced solid tumor such as melanoma, head and neck, liver or kidney cancer.

The rearrangement uses TRBV28 and TRBJ2-3, with TRBD2 matching 11 bases. The CDR3 covers 14 residues. Germline CDR1 and CDR2: MDHEN and SYDVKM. V trimming: 2 bases; J trimming: 5 bases; junction bases outside the gene matches: 0. CDR3 protein: CASSLLAGGDTQYF. The CDR3 nucleotides are TGTGCCAGCAGTTTACTAGCGGGAGGAGATACGCAGTATTTT. Supplemented by reference TRBV28 and TRBJ2-3, the full variable domain reads DVKVTQSSRYLVKRTGEKVFLECVQDMDHENMFWYRQDPGLGLRLIYFSYDVKMKEKGDIPEGYSVSREKKERFSLILESASTNQTSMYLCASSLLAGGDTQYFGPGTRLTVL.

The V and J genes are TRBV30 and TRBJ1-5; TRBD1 might be the D (5 bases). Germline values: CDR1 GTSNPN, CDR2 SVGIG (reference sequence). The CDR3 sequence is 15 residues long. V was cut by 2 bases and J by 6 bases, with 17 bases left in between. The CDR3 DNA follows: TGTGCCTGGAGTCATTCGGTAGCGGGGGGTCAGCCCCAGCATTTT. As protein: CAWSHSVAGGQPQHF.

The chain has TRBV28 and TRBJ2-2; the match to TRBD2 covers 9 bases. Germline V gene lookup returns CDR1 MDHEN and CDR2 SYDVKM. The CDR3 totals 16 residues. The junction had 8 bases not matched to a gene; V was cut back by 3 bases and J by 6 bases. The CDR3 DNA follows: TGTGCCAGCAGTTTCTTTACAGCGGGGGGCCCCGGGGAGCTGTTTTTT. Translated, it gives CASSFFTAGGPGELFF.

The chain carries TRBV11-1 and TRBJ2-5; perhaps TRBD1 as D (6 bases). Trimming stripped 5 bases from V and 5 bases from J, with 12 bases between. Germline V lookup: CDR1 SGHAT, CDR2 FQDESV (reference sequence). CDR3 size: 13 residues. The CDR3 coding sequence is TGTGCCAGCAGCCCTACAGGGCTCGAGACCCAGTACTTC. Translating it yields CASSPTGLETQYF.

The chain uses TRBV2 and TRBJ1-2; tentatively, D is TRBD1 (6 bases). V shed 7 bases and J shed 0 bases, with 18 bases lying between them. CDR1 SNHLY and CDR2 FYNNEI come from the germline V gene. CDR3 length: 16 residues. For the CDR3, the DNA is TGTGCCAGCACCGGACAGTCAGCTAGAGCTAACTATGGCTACACCTTC. The encoded protein is CASTGQSARANYGYTF.

The chain joins TRBV6-6 to TRBJ1-5, with 7 bases that match TRBD1. CDR1 is MNHNY, CDR2 SVGAGI, per germline (reference sequence). Losses at the gene ends were 6 bases for V and 3 bases for J; bases not matched to a gene: 8. The CDR3 is 15 amino acids. The CDR3 DNA reads as TGTGCCAGCAGGTTAAGGGACAGCCCCAATCAGCCCCAGCATTTT. Translating gives CASRLRDSPNQPQHF.

J is TRBJ2-7 and V is TRBV7-2, with D maybe TRBD2 (5 bases). Trimming stripped 5 bases from V and 2 bases from J, with 16 bases between. In germline, CDR1 is SGHTA, CDR2 FQGNSA. The CDR3 consists of 15 residues. CDR3 loop: CASSLDGGLTYEQYF. The CDR3 region has the DNA TGTGCCAGCAGCCTCGATGGCGGGCTTACCTACGAGCAGTACTTC.

The chain has TRBV14 and TRBJ2-7; 7 positions match TRBD1. V lost 3 bases, J lost 5 bases, and 13 bases stayed unmatched. Germline V CDR1 and CDR2: SGHDN, FVKESK. The CDR3 runs to 16 residues. CDR3 in DNA: TGTGCCAGCAGCCAGTGGAGCCGAGGGGGCGAGAACGAGCAGTACTTC. It codes for CASSQWSRGGENEQYF.

The chain recombines TRBV4-1 with TRBJ1-4; D is possibly TRBD1 (6 bases). Germline V lookup: CDR1 MGHRA, CDR2 YSYEKL. CDR3 length: 16 residues. Trimming removed 3 bases from V and 8 bases from J, with 19 bases in between. CDR3 loop: CASSQGTGRRDEKLFF. Written as DNA, the CDR3 is TGCGCCAGCAGCCAGGGTACAGGGCGAAGGGACGAAAAACTGTTTTTT.

The rearrangement joins TRBV30 to TRBJ2-7; no definite D call. Trimming left V 0 bases short and J 0 bases short, with 12 bases between. The CDR3 runs 15 residues. Germline V gene lookup returns CDR1 GTSNPN and CDR2 SVGIG (reference sequence). The CDR3: CAWSVRAPSSYEQYF. In nucleotides, the CDR3 is TGTGCCTGGAGTGTTCGGGCCCCAAGCTCCTACGAGCAGTACTTC.

CDR3 region: CASSKVGGDTQYF. In DNA, the CDR3 is TGTGCCAGCAGTAAAGTAGGAGGCGATACGCAGTATTTT. The rearrangement uses TRBV28 and TRBJ2-3; possible D gene TRBD2, 5 bases. Between the trimmed V and J ends, which lost 5 bases and 6 bases, there was a span of 12 bases. Germline V gene lookup returns CDR1 MDHEN and CDR2 SYDVKM. The CDR3 consists of 13 residues.

The chain uses TRBV6-5 and TRBJ2-5, with 8 bases aligning to TRBD2. This CDR3 contains 15 residues. Trimming took 5 bases from V and 2 from J; bases not matched to a gene: 7. The germline gives CDR1 MNHEY, CDR2 SVGAGI. The CDR3 spells CASSPGGAGQETQYF. CDR3 sequence (DNA): TGTGCCAGCAGTCCCGGGGGGGCAGGGCAAGAGACCCAGTACTTC.

This chain uses TRBV10-3 with TRBJ2-3, with TRBD1 matching over 9 bases. Germline loops: CDR1 ENHRY, CDR2 SYGVKD. J lost 2 bases, V lost 7 bases, and 4 bases had no gene match. The CDR3 is 14 amino acids. The CDR3 DNA reads as TGTGCCATCAAAAGGGACAGGGTCACAGATACGCAGTATTTT. It translates to CAIKRDRVTDTQYF.

V and J are TRBV28 and TRBJ2-2; TRBD2 is a possible D gene (6 bases). The CDR3 spans 14 residues. Per the germline V gene, CDR1 is MDHEN and CDR2 is SYDVKM. V was clipped by 8 bases and J by 1 base, with 11 bases between them. The chain's CDR3 is CASRETGNTGELFF. The CDR3 DNA follows: TGTGCCAGCCGGGAGACGGGGAACACCGGGGAGCTGTTTTTT.

CDR3 DNA: TGTGCCAGCAGTGGCAGCCCTGACACTGAAGCTTTCTTT. Protein product: CASSGSPDTEAFF. The rearrangement links TRBV27 to TRBJ1-1; D remains ambiguous. The CDR3 contains 13 residues. Looked up from germline, CDR1 is MNHEY and CDR2 is SMNVEV (reference sequence). V was cut by 5 bases and J by 3 bases, with 10 bases left in between.

The chain uses TRBV5-4 and TRBJ2-7; TRBD2 aligns across 10 bases. From germline, CDR1 is SGHNT and CDR2 YYREEE (reference sequence). V dropped 0 bases and J dropped 6; count of bases not matched to a gene: 6. The CDR3 extends over 15 amino acids. The CDR3 DNA is TGTGCCAGCAGCTTGGCCACAGCGGGGGGGATCGAGCAGTACTTC. Its translation: CASSLATAGGIEQYF.

The chain employs TRBV5-1 and TRBJ1-2, with a tentative D call TRBD1 (6 bases). The CDR3 is 15 amino acids. V was cut by 2 bases and J by 0 bases, with 11 bases left in between. Per the germline V gene, CDR1 is SGHRS and CDR2 is YFSETQ. This CDR3 reads CASSFDRDTNYGYTF. The CDR3 DNA follows: TGCGCCAGCAGCTTTGACCGGGACACTAACTATGGCTACACCTTC.

This clone is a singleton in its sample. Other DNA sequences of this sample code for an identical CDR3. The chain couples TRBV6-6 to TRBJ1-5; 8 bases map to TRBD1. Trimming cost V 5 bases and J 3 bases; bases outside gene matches: 3. Germline lookup yields CDR1 MNHNY and CDR2 SVGAGI (reference sequence). The CDR3 is 14 amino acids. CDR3 in DNA: TGTGCCAGCAGTGGACAGGGATCCAATCAGCCCCAGCATTTT. Its translation: CASSGQGSNQPQHF.

The rearrangement links TRBV4-3 to TRBJ2-6, with D perhaps matching TRBD2 (6 bases). Germline V gives CDR1 LGHNA, CDR2 YSLEER. The CDR3 has 16 amino acids. Trimming cost V 3 bases and J 3 bases, with 12 bases left between them. CDR3 region: CASSQVGGFGANVLTF. The CDR3 region has the DNA TGCGCCAGCAGCCAGGTCGGAGGGTTTGGGGCCAACGTCCTGACTTTC.

V gene TRBV6-9 combines with J gene TRBJ2-1; the D gene is possibly TRBD1 (6 bases). Deletions cut 6 bases from V and 6 bases from J, with 12 bases between. This CDR3 is 13 amino acids long. Germline values: CDR1 MNHGY, CDR2 SVAAGI. The CDR3 here is CASSRQDLNEQFF. The CDR3 nucleotides are TGTGCCAGCAGCCGACAGGACCTCAATGAGCAGTTCTTC.

V usage is TRBV6-1 and J usage is TRBJ1-1; tentative D call: TRBD1 (5 bases). The CDR3 runs 17 residues. Germline V CDR1 and CDR2: MNHNS, SASEGT. The ends were cut back, 4 bases at V and 0 bases at J, with 18 bases in the middle. CDR3 amino acids: CASSGGPGLGVNTEAFF. The CDR3 DNA reads TGTGCCAGCAGTGGAGGCCCGGGTTTAGGGGTGAACACTGAAGCTTTCTTT.